This TCR beta chain was recorded in a study of T cells in Graves' hyperthyroidism and ophthalmopathy. Study-level background: It was at initial diagnosis, before any treatment, that peripheral blood was collected.

Authors of the study amplified TCR beta CDR3 regions from RNA transcripts. The study used the HTBI primer set for a first-round RT-PCR of the TCR CDR3. TCRdb passed the multiplex PCR reads through MiXCR, listing each CDR3 protein once. The sample consists of roughly 280,000 distinct CDR3 sequences, approximately 21% of them appearing once. The V gene's germline CDR1 is SGHKS and CDR2 YYEKEE (reference sequence). This CDR3 region has 14 residues. Trimming pared 5 bases from V and 3 bases from J, leaving 14 bases between. The chain has TRBV5-5 and TRBJ2-5; possibly TRBD2 for D (6 bases). The sequence derives from a man aged 30 to 45 with Graves' ophthalmopathy. Sample: blood. CDR3 nucleotides: TGTGCCAGCAGGCCCACACTAGCCAAAGAGACCCAGTACTTC. Its translation: CASRPTLAKETQYF. The whole variable domain, filled in from reference TRBV5-5 and TRBJ2-5, reads DAGVTQSPTHLIKTRGQQVTLRCSPISGHKSVSWYQQVLGQGPQFIFQYYEKEERGRGNFPDRFSARQFPNYSSELNVNALLLGDSALYLCASRPTLAKETQYFGPGTRLLVL.